A selection of T cell receptor beta chains follows, all from one sample in a study of cytomegalovirus exposure and HLA in healthy donors. The table came from immunoSEQ multiplex PCR; TCRdb's copy has only in-frame clones and leaves some out. This table has 95,000 to 150,000 clones, more than 80% appearing once. The specimen was PBMCs. The receptors here all came from a man in his forties or fifties in good health and CMV-seronegative. The CDR3 runs from the conserved cysteine through the conserved F or W. Fields, in order: clone size, D gene, J gene, V gene, CDR3 protein, CDR3 DNA. D genes are given only for firm matches. Clone size is shown for a subset of rows, as once, few, many or a class of expanded clone.

>-|-|TRBJ2-3|TRBV5-1
CASSLVALDTQYF
TGCGCCAGCAGCTTGGTGGCCCTGGATACGCAGTATTTT
>few|TRBD1|TRBJ2-3|TRBV4-3
CASSSPGTGRDTQYF
TGCGCCAGCAGCTCCCCCGGGACAGGGCGAGATACGCAGTATTTT
>-|TRBD2|TRBJ2-3|TRBV5-5
CASRASGHLFDTQYF
TGTGCCAGCCGCGCTAGCGGACATCTTTTCGATACGCAGTATTTT
>-|TRBD1|TRBJ2-5|TRBV4-1
CASSQGGTGALQETQYF
TGCGCCAGCAGCCAAGGCGGGACAGGGGCCCTCCAAGAGACCCAGTACTTC
>-|TRBD1|TRBJ2-1|TRBV7-6
CASSGSTTGGIEQFF
TGTGCCAGCAGCGGGTCCACGACAGGGGGCATCGAGCAGTTCTTC
>-|TRBD1|TRBJ1-1|TRBV19
CASSISGGRGTEAFF
TGTGCCAGTAGTATTTCAGGGGGGCGCGGCACTGAAGCTTTCTTT
>-|-|TRBJ1-6|TRBV7-8
CASSPDPRVGTYNSPLHF
TGTGCCAGCAGCCCGGACCCCAGGGTTGGCACCTATAATTCACCCCTCCACTTT
>few|TRBD2|TRBJ2-3|TRBV7-2
CASRFSGGGTDTQYF
TGTGCCAGCAGGTTTAGCGGGGGAGGGACAGATACGCAGTATTTT
>-|TRBD1|TRBJ2-7|TRBV19
CASSVRDSTYEQYF
TGTGCCAGTAGCGTCAGGGACAGTACCTACGAGCAGTACTTC
>-|TRBD1|TRBJ1-5|TRBV19
CASSRGRGPDQPQHF
TGTGCCAGTAGTAGGGGCAGGGGGCCGGATCAGCCCCAGCATTTT
>-|-|TRBJ2-7|TRBV7-9
CASSSLTGQVRLYPYEQYF
TGTGCCAGCAGCTCGTTGACAGGACAAGTACGATTATATCCCTACGAGCAGTACTTC
>-|-|TRBJ2-4|TRBV7-9
CASSNLTATQYF
TGTGCCAGCAGCAACTTGACAGCCACTCAGTACTTC
>-|TRBD2|TRBJ2-7|TRBV6-5
CASSSRTSGTYEQYF
TGTGCCAGCAGTTCCCGGACTAGCGGGACCTACGAGCAGTACTTC
>-|TRBD1|TRBJ2-6|TRBV18
CASSYRGPGANVLTF
TGTGCCAGCTCGTACAGGGGCCCTGGGGCCAACGTCCTGACTTTC
>once|-|TRBJ1-5|TRBV2
CASAQALMAQHF
TGTGCCAGCGCGCAGGCCCTAATGGCCCAGCATTTT
>-|TRBD2|TRBJ2-1|TRBV5-4
CASPGLAGGPNEQFF
TGTGCCAGCCCGGGGCTAGCGGGGGGACCCAATGAGCAGTTCTTC
>-|TRBD2|TRBJ2-7|TRBV30
CAWSSGNAYEQYF
TGTGCCTGGAGTAGCGGGAACGCCTACGAGCAGTACTTC
>-|-|TRBJ1-1|TRBV7-2
CASNFDSRNTEAFF
TGTGCCAGCAACTTCGATAGCCGGAATACTGAAGCTTTCTTT
>-|-|TRBJ1-3|TRBV9
CASSVFRESSGNTIYF
TGTGCCAGCAGCGTATTCAGGGAAAGCTCTGGAAACACCATATATTTT
>-|TRBD1|TRBJ2-6|TRBV15
CATSSGQALNLGANVLTF
TGTGCCACCAGCAGCGGACAGGCCCTAAACTTGGGGGCCAACGTCCTGACTTTC
>-|-|TRBJ2-1|TRBV5-1
CASSTSPTYNEQFF
TGCGCCAGCAGTACTAGCCCAACGTACAATGAGCAGTTCTTC
>few|TRBD2|TRBJ2-7|TRBV12-5
CASGSTGTSGPEQYF
TGTGCTAGTGGTTCCACCGGGACTAGCGGGCCCGAGCAGTACTTC
>-|-|TRBJ1-1|TRBV30
CAWSDQGNTEAFF
TGTGCCTGGAGCGATCAGGGGAACACTGAAGCTTTCTTT
>few|TRBD1|TRBJ1-4|TRBV4-1
CASSPGDRRRKKLFF
TGCGCCAGCAGCCCGGGGGACAGGAGAAGGAAAAAACTGTTTTTT
>-|-|TRBJ2-2|TRBV27
CASSSVTGELFF
TGTGCCAGCAGCAGCGTCACCGGGGAGCTGTTTTTT
>once|TRBD1|TRBJ1-1|TRBV5-1
CASSSTGMETEAFF
TGCGCCAGCAGCTCGACAGGGATGGAAACTGAAGCTTTCTTT
>-|TRBD2|TRBJ2-5|TRBV18
CASSGGGTETQYF
TGTGCCAGCTCCGGCGGGGGGACGGAGACCCAGTACTTC
>-|-|TRBJ1-2|TRBV9
CASSGDRFGDGYTF
TGTGCCAGCAGCGGCGACAGGTTCGGGGATGGCTACACCTTC
>-|TRBD1|TRBJ1-6|TRBV5-1
CASSQITGGGSPLHF
TGCGCCAGCAGCCAAATAACAGGGGGAGGTTCACCCCTCCACTTT
>-|TRBD2|TRBJ2-1|TRBV7-2
CASSLDGLAEQFF
TGTGCCAGCAGCTTGGATGGACTAGCGGAGCAGTTCTTC
>-|-|TRBJ1-1|TRBV7-9
CASSATEFSAEAFF
TGTGCCAGCAGCGCGACAGAGTTTTCCGCTGAAGCTTTCTTT
>-|-|TRBJ1-2|TRBV14
CASSQDIPFGGYTF
TGTGCCAGCAGCCAAGATATTCCCTTTGGCGGCTACACCTTC